This passage covers 17 T cell receptor beta chains from one sample sequenced in a study of a mutant IDH1 vaccine in newly diagnosed glioma. Sequenced by immunoSEQ multiplex PCR; TCRdb stores in-frame clones only, minus some. The table lists some 68,000 clones, about four fifths of them singletons, with around 8.5% in the top ten. The time point was: baseline, week 1 (first vaccination visit). Treatment meaning: pre-vaccination baseline after standard-of-care therapy. The sample in question was PBMCs, obtained from a glioma patient treated with radiotherapy, temozolomide or both. The receptors were gathered from a man in his forties or fifties with glioma.

This rearrangement joins TRBV7-9 to TRBJ2-7; 8 bases match TRBD1. Trimming cost V 5 bases and J 6 bases; bases outside gene matches: 12. This CDR3 spans 15 amino acids. Germline V gives CDR1 SEHNR, CDR2 FQNEAQ (reference sequence). The CDR3 nucleotides are TGTGCCAGCAGCCCTTCGACAGGGGCCCTTAGCGAGCAGTACTTC. Its protein is CASSPSTGALSEQYF.

The V and J genes are TRBV7-5 and TRBJ2-6; the D call of TRBD1 is as the table states it, not checked on the DNA. TRBV7-5 is assigned pseudogene status. The CDR3 runs to 17 residues. The CDR3 DNA follows: TGTGCCAGAACGCTTGTATGTAGACAAAGTCGGGCCAACGTCCTGACTTTC. Its translation is CARTLVCRQSRANVLTF.

This clone came up a few times. The J gene is TRBJ1-2, the V gene TRBV27; maybe TRBD1 (5 bases). V lost 4 bases to trimming and J lost 4 bases, with 19 bases between them. The CDR3 runs 16 residues. Germline CDR1 MNHEY, CDR2 SMNVEV (reference sequence). CDR3 bases: TGTGCCAGCAGTTCGGGGACTGCTCTGGGGAGCTATGGCTACACCTTC. Translating gives CASSSGTALGSYGYTF.

The rearrangement uses TRBV30 and TRBJ2-7; D might be TRBD1 (6 bases). The ends were cut back, 3 bases at V and 9 bases at J, with 12 bases in the middle. The CDR3 runs to 11 residues. Germline V CDR1 and CDR2: GTSNPN, SVGIG (reference sequence). The CDR3 sequence: CAWSRQDWQYF. The CDR3 DNA is TGTGCCTGGAGCCGACAGGACTGGCAGTACTTC. The variable domain in full, with the rest retrieved from reference TRBV30 and TRBJ2-7, is SQTIHQWPATLVQPVGSPLSLECTVEGTSNPNLYWYRQAAGRGLQLLFYSVGIGQISSEVPQNLSASRPQDRQFILSSKKLLLSDSGFYLCAWSRQDWQYFGPGTRLTVT.

V usage is TRBV5-1 and J usage is TRBJ1-4; D ambiguous. This CDR3 has 14 amino acids. V lost 4 bases, J lost 2 bases, and 9 bases lay in between. Germline assignment: CDR1 SGHRS and CDR2 YFSETQ. The CDR3: CASSGVGTNEKLFF. CDR3 DNA: TGCGCCAGCAGCGGGGTAGGGACTAATGAAAAACTGTTTTTT. Variable domain in full (rest from reference TRBV5-1 and TRBJ1-4): KAGVTQTPRYLIKTRGQQVTLSCSPISGHRSVSWYQQTPGQGLQFLFEYFSETQRNKGNFPGRFSGRQFSNSRSEMNVSTLELGDSALYLCASSGVGTNEKLFFGSGTQLSVL.

The chain has TRBV7-3 and TRBJ2-1, with 7 bases that match TRBD1. J gave up 7 bases and V 2 bases, and 8 bases lay outside the gene matches. The CDR3 sequence is 15 residues long. Per the germline V gene, CDR1 is SGHTA and CDR2 is FQGTGA. CDR3 sequence: CASSLSPTGRNEQFF. CDR3 coding DNA: TGTGCCAGCAGCTTATCCCCGACAGGGAGAAATGAGCAGTTCTTC.

V gene TRBV19 combines with J gene TRBJ2-5; 8 nucleotides line up with TRBD2. CDR1 and CDR2 from the germline V gene are LNHDA and SQIVND (reference sequence). The CDR3 consists of 16 residues. V lost 3 bases to trimming and J lost 2 bases; unmatched junction nucleotides: 8. CDR3 loop: CASSIFGAGGQETQYF. DNA of the CDR3: TGTGCCAGTAGTATCTTCGGGGCGGGGGGACAAGAGACCCAGTACTTC.

This chain uses TRBV5-1 with TRBJ1-2; D gene uncertain. CDR3 length equals 14 residues. Germline lookup yields CDR1 SGHRS and CDR2 YFSETQ. Trimming left V 3 bases short and J 2 bases short, with 11 bases between. The chain's CDR3 is CASSSEDGNYGYTF. The DNA for the CDR3 is TGCGCCAGCAGCTCCGAGGATGGGAACTATGGCTACACCTTC.

CDR3: CASSLTRTQYF. The CDR3 DNA reads TGTGCCAGCAGCTTAACTCGAACCCAGTACTTC. The chain carries TRBV7-2 and TRBJ2-5; D uncertain. The V end was cut by 2 bases, the J end by 8 bases, with 6 bases between. The germline V gene encodes CDR1 SGHTA and CDR2 FQGNSA. The CDR3 totals 11 residues.

The rearrangement links TRBV11-2 to TRBJ1-1; no firm D call. There are 16 residues in the CDR3. The germline V and J ends were trimmed by 0 bases and 4 bases, with 15 bases remaining between them. From germline, CDR1 is SGHAT and CDR2 FQNNGV. CDR3 sequence: CASSLEGPGVGTEAFF. CDR3 in DNA: TGTGCCAGCAGCTTAGAGGGCCCGGGAGTGGGCACTGAAGCTTTCTTT. Filled out from reference TRBV11-2 and TRBJ1-1, the complete variable domain reads EAGVAQSPRYKIIEKRQSVAFWCNPISGHATLYWYQQILGQGPKLLIQFQNNGVVDDSQLPKDRFSAERLKGVDSTLKIQPAKLEDSAVYLCASSLEGPGVGTEAFFGQGTRLTVV.

This chain links TRBV9 with TRBJ1-2, with D tentatively TRBD1 (5 bases). The CDR3 has 13 residues. Germline loops: CDR1 SGDLS, CDR2 YYNGEE. The V gene lost 3 bases and the J gene lost 5 bases, with 11 bases spanning the gap. The CDR3 here is CASSGGGKYGYTF. The CDR3 nucleotides read TGTGCCAGCAGCGGGGGGGGGAAATATGGCTACACCTTC.

The rearrangement uses TRBV5-1 and TRBJ2-7; a possible D gene is TRBD1 (5 bases). Germline V CDR1 and CDR2: SGHRS, YFSETQ. The V gene lost 0 bases and the J gene lost 5 bases, with 15 bases spanning the gap. The CDR3 is 15 amino acids. The CDR3 sequence: CASSLDGDTGNEQYF. The CDR3 DNA reads as TGCGCCAGCAGCTTGGACGGCGACACAGGCAACGAGCAGTACTTC.

This clone has a handful of counts. The genes are TRBV7-9 and TRBJ2-5; TRBD1 is a possible D gene (6 bases). Per the germline V gene, CDR1 is SEHNR and CDR2 is FQNEAQ (reference sequence). Trimming took off 1 base at V and 5 bases at J, with 14 bases between the two ends. The CDR3 extends over 15 amino acids. CDR3 bases: TGTGCCAGCAGCTTAGGGGGATCAACAGGGGAGACCCAGTACTTC. Translated, it gives CASSLGGSTGETQYF.

The chain carries TRBV5-1 and TRBJ2-5, with 9 bases identical to TRBD1. The germline V gene has CDR1 SGHRS and CDR2 YFSETQ. CDR3 length: 15 amino acids. The V segment lost 0 bases and the J segment 2 bases; nucleotides outside the gene matches: 2. CDR3 sequence (DNA): TGCGCCAGCAGCTTGGGACAGGGGGTACAAGAGACCCAGTACTTC. It specifies CASSLGQGVQETQYF.

The V call is TRBV21-1, the J call TRBJ2-5; whether TRBD2, the table's D call, matches the DNA was not checked. TRBV21-1 is shown as a pseudogene. The CDR3 has 15 amino acids. The CDR3 DNA follows: TGTGCCAGCAGCAGGGGCGGGGGGGCCCCAGAGACCCAGTACTTC. Amino acid sequence: CASSRGGGAPETQYF.

V and J are TRBV5-1 and TRBJ2-3; D gene uncertain. V dropped 0 bases and J dropped 1 base, with 6 bases sitting between them. There are 14 residues in the CDR3. Germline V CDR1 and CDR2: SGHRS, YFSETQ. CDR3 DNA sequence: TGCGCCAGCAGCTTGGCCGACGGCACAGATACGCAGTATTTT. Amino acid sequence: CASSLADGTDTQYF.

The chain is built from TRBV5-4 and TRBJ1-2, with D possibly matching TRBD1 (5 bases). This CDR3 has 16 amino acids. The V and J ends lost 3 bases and 2 bases respectively, with 17 bases between them. Germline CDR1 reads SGHNT; CDR2 reads YYREEE (reference sequence). The CDR3 sequence is CASSSSSGTENYGYTF. CDR3 in DNA: TGTGCCAGCAGCTCCTCCAGCGGGACTGAGAACTATGGCTACACCTTC.